The rows below give T cell receptor beta chains drawn from one sample of a study of CD8 T cells in Susac syndrome. TCRdb passed the immunoSEQ multiplex PCR reads through MiXCR, listing each CDR3 protein once. The table lists 120,000 to 150,000 distinct CDR3 sequences, 94% of them singletons. The specimen was CD8+ T cells from PBMCs. Receptors were obtained from a human donor in good health. Each CDR3 is given with its conserved first and last residue. D genes are given only for firm matches. Where a row states a size, it is once, few, many or the class of an expanded clone; other rows omit it.

J | D | V | size | DNA | CDR3
TRBJ2-2 | - | TRBV4-3 | - | TGCGCCAGCAGCCAAGATAAGCACCAGGGGAACACCGGGGAGCTGTTTTTT | CASSQDKHQGNTGELFF
TRBJ1-1 | - | TRBV20-1 | - | TGCAGTGTACCGTCCTCCGTGGGGAACACTGAAGCTTTCTTT | CSVPSSVGNTEAFF
TRBJ2-7 | TRBD2 | TRBV7-8 | - | TGTGCCAGCAGCCCCCTCCTAGCGGGAGCCTCCTACGAGCAGTACTTC | CASSPLLAGASYEQYF
TRBJ2-1 | - | TRBV4-2 | - | TGTGCCAGCAGCCAAGATAAGACAGGAGTGTACAATGAGCAGTTCTTC | CASSQDKTGVYNEQFF
TRBJ2-2 | TRBD2 | TRBV30 | - | TGTGCCTGGAGTCATTTGGCGGGAGTCTCCGGGGAGCTGTTTTTT | CAWSHLAGVSGELFF
TRBJ2-3 | TRBD2 | TRBV28 | - | TGTGCCAGCATCCAGACTAGCGGGAAAAGCACAGATACGCAGTATTTT | CASIQTSGKSTDTQYF
TRBJ2-1 | TRBD2 | TRBV27 | - | TGTGCCAGCAGTCTTAGGACTAGCGGTAACAATGAGCAGTTCTTC | CASSLRTSGNNEQFF
TRBJ1-5 | TRBD1 | TRBV28 | - | TGTGCCAGCAGCGACAACAGGGGAAGCAATCAGCCCCAGCATTTT | CASSDNRGSNQPQHF
TRBJ2-1 | TRBD2 | TRBV5-1 | - | TGCGCCAGCAGCCCTGGGACTAGCGGGGTCAATGAGCAGTTCTTC | CASSPGTSGVNEQFF
TRBJ2-7 | - | TRBV7-9 | - | TGTGCCAGCAGCTATACAGAGTCCTACGAGCAGTACTTC | CASSYTESYEQYF
TRBJ2-7 | - | TRBV27 | - | TGTGCCAGCAGTCCCACAGGGTACGAGCAGTACTTC | CASSPTGYEQYF
TRBJ2-5 | - | TRBV28 | - | TGTGCCAGCAGTCCGGAACAGGGATACCAAGAGACCCAGTACTTC | CASSPEQGYQETQYF
TRBJ2-1 | - | TRBV7-9 | - | TGTGCCAGCAGACAACTGGATGAGCAGTTCTTC | CASRQLDEQFF
TRBJ2-7 | - | TRBV5-6 | - | TGTGCCAGCAGCTCCGACAGCTCCTACGAGCAGTACTTC | CASSSDSSYEQYF
TRBJ2-7 | - | TRBV5-6 | - | TGTGCCAGCAGCTTGGCGGGGAGCCCCTACGAGCAGTACTTC | CASSLAGSPYEQYF
TRBJ1-4 | TRBD1 | TRBV7-9 | - | TGTGCCAGCAGCCCACCAGGACAGGCGGGCGAAAAACTGTTTTTT | CASSPPGQAGEKLFF
TRBJ2-7 | TRBD2 | TRBV27 | - | TGTGCCAGCAGTTCCCCAGGACTAGCGGGAGGCGAGCAGTACTTC | CASSSPGLAGGEQYF
TRBJ2-3 | TRBD2 | TRBV20-1 | - | TGCAGTGCTAAACCTGGACTAGCGGCTAGCACAGATACGCAGTATTTT | CSAKPGLAASTDTQYF
TRBJ2-2 | TRBD2 | TRBV30 | - | TGTGCCATTCCCGGGAGGGCAGTTGGGGAGCTGTTTTTT | CAIPGRAVGELFF
TRBJ2-7 | TRBD2 | TRBV28 | - | TGTGCCAGCAGTCCGGGACTATTCGAGCAGTACTTC | CASSPGLFEQYF
TRBJ1-1 | - | TRBV11-1 | once | TGTGCCAGCAGCACCGCAATGAACACTGAAGCTTTCTTT | CASSTAMNTEAFF
TRBJ2-7 | - | TRBV20-1 | - | TGCAGTGCTAGAGTTATGAACCCTAGCCCAACCGAGCAGTACTTC | CSARVMNPSPTEQYF
TRBJ2-7 | - | TRBV12-3/TRBV12-4 | - | TGTGCCAGCAGTTTCGGTCACGAGCAGTACTTC | CASSFGHEQYF
TRBJ2-2 | - | TRBV29-1 | - | TGCAGCGTTGCTCAGGTCTTCACCGGGGAGCTGTTTTTT | CSVAQVFTGELFF
TRBJ2-1 | - | TRBV9 | - | TGTGCCAGCAGCGGGACTCTCCGATACAATGAGCAGTTCTTC | CASSGTLRYNEQFF
TRBJ2-7 | - | TRBV14 | - | TGTGCCAGCAGCCAAGGAGGGCTCGAGCAGTACTTC | CASSQGGLEQYF
TRBJ2-1 | - | TRBV13 | - | TGTGCCAGCAGACCGTTCCTGGGTGATGAGCAGTTCTTC | CASRPFLGDEQFF